This T cell receptor beta chain derives from a study of cytomegalovirus exposure and HLA in healthy donors. Study-wide findings and caveats: The study found most TCR sequences rare, yet found some public TCRs in many donors. The presence/absence work took it that sequencing depth was about the same across donors.

Of note for this clone: What it binds is unknown.

This CDR3 is 14 amino acids long. Germline assignment: CDR1 GTSNPN and CDR2 SVGIG (reference sequence). V dropped 2 bases and J dropped 2 bases, with 9 bases sitting between them. PCR primers comprised 60 Vbeta and 13 Jbeta primers. The protocol was immunoSEQ multiplex PCR, while the TCRdb copy is restricted to in-frame clones and leaves out a portion. This sample has roughly 150,000 clones, with around two thirds found just once. The TCR comes from a young man in good health and CMV-seropositive. The chain carries TRBV30 and TRBJ2-2, with D possibly TRBD2 on 6 matching bases. The specimen sequenced was PBMCs. CDR3 in amino acids: CAWSSGTNTGELFF. CDR3 nucleotide sequence: TGTGCCTGGAGTTCCGGGACTAACACCGGGGAGCTGTTTTTT.